These 31 T cell receptor beta chains came from one sample sequenced in a study of CD8+ T cells in alopecia areata. Treatment specified: oral pan-JAK inhibitor, 5-10 mg twice daily. Extraction and reverse transcription of RNA yielded cDNA as the sequencing template. Using immunoSEQ multiplex PCR, the repertoire was profiled, and TCRdb retains in-frame clones only, with some absent. Among approximately 200,000 clones, 45% to 75% were seen once, and the ten largest hold approximately 0.63%. This specimen consisted of CD4+ T cells sorted from blood, obtained at week 4, from a patient treated with tofacitinib. Every receptor here comes from a human donor with alopecia areata.

Ten or more counts support this clone. The same CDR3 is also encoded by other DNA sequences in this sample. The chain recombines TRBV7-2 with TRBJ2-3, with D unresolved. V was cut by 3 bases and J by 1 base, with 2 bases left in between. CDR1 and CDR2 from the germline V gene are SGHTA and FQGNSA. The CDR3 loop spans 12 amino acids. CDR3 loop: CASSLGTDTQYF. As DNA, the CDR3 is TGTGCCAGCAGCTTGGGCACAGATACGCAGTATTTT.

The table lists this clone with many counts. V and J are TRBV4-1 and TRBJ2-6; 8 nucleotides match TRBD1. The length of the CDR3 is 18 residues. Germline CDR1 and CDR2: MGHRA and YSYEKL. Trimming removed 2 bases from V and 0 bases from J; junction bases left unmatched: 6. DNA for the CDR3: TGCGCCAGCAGCCAAATCCGGGACAGGAGCTCTGGGGCCAACGTCCTGACTTTC. Amino acids: CASSQIRDRSSGANVLTF.

The chain links TRBV10-3 to TRBJ2-7, with 8 bases aligning to TRBD1. Germline V gene lookup returns CDR1 ENHRY and CDR2 SYGVKD. This CDR3 is 13 amino acids long. Trimming at V came to 3 bases and at J to 6 bases, leaving 4 bases not matched to a gene. CDR3 sequence (DNA): TGTGCCATCAGTGATAGGACAGGGATCGAGCAGTACTTC. This codes for CAISDRTGIEQYF.

This clone was found once. The CDR3 sequence: CARRSGETQYF. DNA of the CDR3: TGTGCCCGAAGGTCCGGGGAGACCCAGTACTTC. J is TRBJ2-5 and V is TRBV30; D remains ambiguous. Trimming shortened V by 8 bases and J by 5 bases, and 12 bases separated the two germline ends. The germline CDR1 and CDR2 sequences are GTSNPN and SVGIG (reference sequence). This CDR3 has 11 residues.

V is TRBV6-5 and J is TRBJ2-2; D ambiguous. Trimming pared 4 bases from V and 1 base from J, leaving 4 bases between. The CDR3 consists of 13 residues. Germline CDR1 MNHEY, CDR2 SVGAGI. The CDR3 protein is CASSFLNTGELFF. As DNA, the CDR3 is TGTGCCAGCAGTTTTCTGAACACCGGGGAGCTGTTTTTT.

CDR3 residues: CASSQYGGWINIQYF. DNA of the CDR3: TGCGCCAGCAGTCAATATGGGGGCTGGATAAACATTCAGTACTTC. V usage is TRBV23-1 and J usage is TRBJ2-4; tentatively, D is TRBD1 (6 bases). TRBV23-1 is recorded as an ORF, its role being uncertain. The CDR3 has 15 amino acids. The germline V and J ends were trimmed by 1 base and 6 bases, with 13 bases remaining between them.

For the CDR3, the DNA is TGCAGCGTTATGGGACAGGGGAACACCGGGGAGCTGTTTTTT. It specifies CSVMGQGNTGELFF. V and J are TRBV29-1 and TRBJ2-2; 9 nucleotides match TRBD1. The CDR3 is 14 amino acids. Germline CDR1 is SQVTM and CDR2 is ANQGSEA. J lost 1 base, V lost 5 bases, and 2 bases had no gene match.

The V gene is TRBV7-9, the J gene TRBJ1-5, with 7 positions matching TRBD1. This CDR3 has 18 residues. V gave up 4 bases and J gave up 0 bases; unmatched junction bases: 12. CDR1 and CDR2 (germline): SEHNR, FQNEAQ (reference sequence). The CDR3 sequence: CASSSETGRGYSNQPQHF. The CDR3 coding sequence is TGTGCCAGCAGCTCGGAGACAGGGCGCGGGTATAGCAATCAGCCCCAGCATTTT. Combining the CDR3 with reference TRBV7-9 and TRBJ1-5 gives the whole variable domain DTGVSQNPRHKITKRGQNVTFRCDPISEHNRLYWYRQTLGQGPEFLTYFQNEAQLEKSRLLSDRFSAERPKGSFSTLEIQRTEQGDSAMYLCASSSETGRGYSNQPQHFGDGTRLSIL.

V gene TRBV4-2 combines with J gene TRBJ2-2; 8 positions match TRBD2. Germline V gene sequence: CDR1 LGHNA, CDR2 YNFKEQ. This CDR3 has 17 amino acids. J was trimmed by 3 bases and V by 4 bases; bases with no gene match: 10. CDR3 coding DNA: TGTGCCAGCAGCCCGGACATCGGGGGGGACCACACCGGGGAGCTGTTTTTT. This codes for CASSPDIGGDHTGELFF.

This chain connects TRBV6-5 to TRBJ2-5; 10 bases line up with TRBD2. The CDR3 contains 13 residues. Germline CDR1 is MNHEY and CDR2 is SVGAGI. The trim removed 7 bases at V and 10 bases at J, leaving 9 bases unmatched. The CDR3 loop reads CASNPVAGGDQYF. The CDR3 bases are TGTGCCAGCAATCCCGTAGCGGGAGGTGACCAGTACTTC.

The chain uses TRBV7-2 and TRBJ2-1, with a possible D match to TRBD2 (5 bases). The V end lost 1 base, the J end lost 7 bases, and 14 bases lay between the germline ends. This CDR3 spans 15 amino acids. CDR1 and CDR2 from the germline V gene are SGHTA and FQGNSA. CDR3 coding DNA: TGTGCCAGCAGCTTAGAACGGCGGGTCAGGAATGAGCAGTTCTTC. Protein sequence: CASSLERRVRNEQFF. Supplemented by reference TRBV7-2 and TRBJ2-1, the full variable domain reads GAGVSQSPSNKVTEKGKDVELRCDPISGHTALYWYRQSLGQGLEFLIYFQGNSAPDKSGLPSDRFSAERTGGSVSTLTIQRTQQEDSAVYLCASSLERRVRNEQFFGPGTRLTVL.

This chain links TRBV7-9 with TRBJ2-2; D is unresolved. The ends were cut back, 5 bases at V and 4 bases at J, with 14 bases in the middle. This CDR3 region has 15 residues. Germline V gene sequence: CDR1 SEHNR, CDR2 FQNEAQ (reference sequence). CDR3 region: CASSPDGLGTGELFF. The CDR3 nucleotides are TGTGCCAGCAGCCCCGACGGTCTAGGCACCGGGGAGCTGTTTTTT.

The chain is built from TRBV7-9 and TRBJ1-2; 10 bases match TRBD1. The CDR3 extends over 15 amino acids. Germline-derived CDR1 and CDR2 are SEHNR and FQNEAQ (reference sequence). The V segment lost 9 bases and the J segment 2 bases; nucleotides outside the gene matches: 9. The DNA for the CDR3 is TGTGCCAGTATCCAGACAGGGGGCGTAAACTATGGCTACACCTTC. Its protein is CASIQTGGVNYGYTF.

The gene calls are TRBV29-1 and TRBJ2-3; TRBD1 matches at 9 bases. CDR3 size: 13 residues. The V and J ends lost 0 bases and 9 bases, in that order; junction bases with no gene match: 4. CDR1 is SQVTM and CDR2 is ANQGSEA in the germline V gene. The CDR3 sequence is CSVEDLQGATQYF. The CDR3 nucleotides read TGCAGCGTTGAAGACCTACAGGGGGCCACGCAGTATTTT.

The chain has TRBV19 and TRBJ2-3; the D gene is possibly TRBD2 (6 bases). The CDR3 loop spans 16 amino acids. Trimming pared 1 base from V and 6 bases from J, leaving 17 bases between. Germline CDR1 LNHDA, CDR2 SQIVND (reference sequence). The CDR3 DNA sequence: TGTGCCAGTAGTATAGTCACGGGACTCATTCAGGATACGCAGTATTTT. This codes for CASSIVTGLIQDTQYF.

The rearrangement joins TRBV15 to TRBJ2-5; D is unclear. V shed 4 bases and J shed 4 bases, with 4 bases lying between them. The V gene's germline CDR1 is LNHNV and CDR2 YYDKDF (reference sequence). The CDR3 extends over 11 amino acids. The CDR3 nucleotides read TGTGCCACCAGCAATCGAGAGACCCAGTACTTC. It encodes CATSNRETQYF. Drawing the rest from reference TRBV15 and TRBJ2-5, the complete variable domain is DAMVIQNPRYQVTQFGKPVTLSCSQTLNHNVMYWYQQKSSQAPKLLFHYYDKDFNNEADTPDNFQSRRPNTSFCFLDIRSPGLGDTAMYLCATSNRETQYFGPGTRLLVL.

This chain joins TRBV7-6 and TRBJ2-7; 8 nucleotides agree with TRBD2. Per the germline V gene, CDR1 is SGHVS and CDR2 is FNYEAQ. The V and J ends lost 5 bases and 4 bases, in that order; junction bases with no gene match: 7. The CDR3 has 14 amino acids. The CDR3 loop is CASSPGTSGYEQYF. CDR3 nucleotides: TGTGCCAGCAGCCCCGGGACTAGTGGGTACGAGCAGTACTTC.

V usage is TRBV30 and J usage is TRBJ2-7; D ambiguous. CDR1 GTSNPN and CDR2 SVGIG come from the germline V gene (reference sequence). The CDR3 consists of 11 residues. V lost 5 bases and J lost 7, with 12 bases in between. The CDR3 DNA sequence: TGTGCCTGGGCCCGTGAAGGGGAGCAGTACTTC. The encoded protein is CAWAREGEQYF. Together with reference TRBV30 and TRBJ2-7, the CDR3 gives the full variable domain: SQTIHQWPATLVQPVGSPLSLECTVEGTSNPNLYWYRQAAGRGLQLLFYSVGIGQISSEVPQNLSASRPQDRQFILSSKKLLLSDSGFYLCAWAREGEQYFGPGTRLTVT.

The rearrangement joins TRBV29-1 to TRBJ2-1; a possible D gene is TRBD2 (6 bases). The CDR3 length is 17 residues. V was pared by 0 bases and J by 3 bases, with 18 bases between. Germline values: CDR1 SQVTM, CDR2 ANQGSEA. The CDR3 nucleotides read TGCAGCGTTGAAGATCGTGGTAGCGGAGGGGTCTACAATGAGCAGTTCTTC. Translated: CSVEDRGSGGVYNEQFF.

This clone has more than one count but fewer than ten. This sequence joins TRBV7-2 and TRBJ2-2; TRBD2 is a possible D gene (5 bases). V lost 4 bases and J lost 1, with 7 bases in between. CDR1 is SGHTA, CDR2 FQGNSA, per germline. The CDR3 length is 14 residues. The CDR3 region has the DNA TGTGCCAGCAGCTCAGGACTGAACACCGGGGAGCTGTTTTTT. The encoded protein is CASSSGLNTGELFF.

The V and J genes are TRBV14 and TRBJ2-5, with TRBD2 as a possible D gene (6 bases). The ends were cut back, 0 bases at V and 5 bases at J, with 19 bases in the middle. Germline assignment: CDR1 SGHDN and CDR2 FVKESK. The CDR3 is made up of 17 amino acids. The CDR3 bases are TGTGCCAGCAGCCAAGATCTGGGGAAGCGGGCCGGCGAGACCCAGTACTTC. It specifies CASSQDLGKRAGETQYF.

Comments on this clone: At the DNA level, this CDR3 is encoded by other sequences in the same sample as well. The rearrangement uses TRBV2 and TRBJ2-7, with D unclear. Germline loops: CDR1 SNHLY, CDR2 FYNNEI. The CDR3 consists of 11 residues. V dropped 6 bases and J dropped 3 bases, with 6 bases sitting between them. The CDR3 region has the DNA TGTGCCAGCAGCCCAAGCTACGAGCAGTACTTC. Protein product: CASSPSYEQYF.

The V call is TRBV5-1, the J call TRBJ2-6; D is perhaps TRBD1 (6 bases). The CDR3 has 17 amino acids. V was cut by 1 base and J by 0 bases, with 11 bases left in between. Germline-derived CDR1 and CDR2 are SGHRS and YFSETQ. The CDR3 protein is CASSLTGPSSGANVLTF. CDR3 DNA sequence: TGCGCCAGCAGCTTGACAGGGCCCAGCTCTGGGGCCAACGTCCTGACTTTC.

The chain recombines TRBV29-1 with TRBJ2-1; 12 bases fit TRBD2. Germline lookup yields CDR1 SQVTM and CDR2 ANQGSEA. The CDR3 spans 15 residues. J lost 7 bases, V lost 6 bases, and 10 bases had no gene match. The CDR3 sequence is CSVNRRLAGANEQFF. The CDR3 DNA sequence: TGCAGCGTGAACCGAAGACTAGCGGGAGCGAATGAGCAGTTCTTC.

This chain's CDR3 is CAWSVRNQPQHF. The CDR3 DNA reads as TGTGCCTGGAGTGTACGCAATCAGCCCCAGCATTTT. J is TRBJ1-5 and V is TRBV30; D is uncertain. Trimming removed 0 bases from V and 2 bases from J, with 2 bases in between. CDR3 length: 12 amino acids. Germline-derived CDR1 and CDR2 are GTSNPN and SVGIG (reference sequence).

The chain is built from TRBV14 and TRBJ2-5; D is uncertain. The CDR3 is 15 amino acids. V shed 2 bases and J shed 5 bases, with 15 bases lying between them. Germline lookup yields CDR1 SGHDN and CDR2 FVKESK. CDR3 amino acids: CASSQRVSVEETQYF. CDR3 bases: TGTGCCAGCAGCCAACGTGTATCGGTTGAGGAGACCCAGTACTTC.

The chain combines TRBV30 with TRBJ1-5, with D possibly being TRBD1 (6 bases). The V gene lost 0 bases and the J gene lost 5 bases, with 11 bases spanning the gap. The CDR3 spans 14 residues. The germline gives CDR1 GTSNPN, CDR2 SVGIG (reference sequence). The CDR3 nucleotides read TGTGCCTGGAGTGTACAGGGAGGCGATCAGCCCCAGCATTTT. Its protein is CAWSVQGGDQPQHF. The entire variable domain, with the rest obtained from reference TRBV30 and TRBJ1-5, is as follows: SQTIHQWPATLVQPVGSPLSLECTVEGTSNPNLYWYRQAAGRGLQLLFYSVGIGQISSEVPQNLSASRPQDRQFILSSKKLLLSDSGFYLCAWSVQGGDQPQHFGDGTRLSIL.

The chain uses TRBV5-4 and TRBJ2-6; tentatively, D is TRBD1 (5 bases). V was clipped by 4 bases and J by 3 bases, with 20 bases between them. This CDR3 has 18 residues. The V gene's germline CDR1 is SGHNT and CDR2 YYREEE (reference sequence). The chain's CDR3 is CASSLLGRQGRGANVLTF. In nucleotides, the CDR3 is TGTGCCAGCAGCCTACTTGGGCGGCAGGGTCGTGGGGCCAACGTCCTGACTTTC. Variable domain in full (rest from reference TRBV5-4 and TRBJ2-6): ETGVTQSPTHLIKTRGQQVTLRCSSQSGHNTVSWYQQALGQGPQFIFQYYREEENGRGNFPPRFSGLQFPNYSSELNVNALELDDSALYLCASSLLGRQGRGANVLTFGAGSRLTVL.

The chain recombines TRBV11-2 with TRBJ2-2; 11 bases match TRBD2. J was trimmed by 0 bases and V by 5 bases; bases with no gene match: 8. The V gene's germline CDR1 is SGHAT and CDR2 FQNNGV. CDR3 length equals 18 residues. CDR3 in amino acids: CASSALLAGVANTGELFF. The CDR3 bases are TGTGCCAGCAGCGCGCTACTAGCGGGAGTTGCGAACACCGGGGAGCTGTTTTTT.

The chain is built from TRBV29-1 and TRBJ1-1; D is possibly TRBD1 (5 bases). The CDR3 runs 13 residues. The germline V gene encodes CDR1 SQVTM and CDR2 ANQGSEA. V was cut by 5 bases and J by 0 bases, with 10 bases left in between. This chain's CDR3 is CSVSGGLNTEAFF. The CDR3 bases are TGCAGCGTTTCGGGGGGTCTGAACACTGAAGCTTTCTTT.

J is TRBJ2-7 and V is TRBV28; D gene uncertain. The CDR3 consists of 13 residues. From germline, CDR1 is MDHEN and CDR2 SYDVKM. V dropped 6 bases and J dropped 0 bases, with 9 bases sitting between them. CDR3 in DNA: TGTGCCAGCAGCCGAACTCCCTCCTACGAGCAGTACTTC. Its translation is CASSRTPSYEQYF. Combining the CDR3 with reference TRBV28 and TRBJ2-7 gives the whole variable domain DVKVTQSSRYLVKRTGEKVFLECVQDMDHENMFWYRQDPGLGLRLIYFSYDVKMKEKGDIPEGYSVSREKKERFSLILESASTNQTSMYLCASSRTPSYEQYFGPGTRLTVT.